A selection of T cell receptor beta chains follows, all from one sample in a study of human T cells and chemical hapten exposure. In TCRdb, the RACE reads were re-called with MiXCR into one record per CDR3 protein. The sample consists of about 69,000 distinct CDR3 sequences, 10% of them appearing once. The material was whole blood, obtained in connection with sensitization to the hapten diphenylcyclopropenone (DPC). These receptors all stem from a woman aged 50 to 60 with alopecia areata. Some clones in this sample may be carry-over from other donors' samples. CDR3s include the opening cysteine and the closing phenylalanine or tryptophan. Each record gives: clone size, J gene, D gene, V gene, CDR3 DNA, CDR3 protein. D genes are given only for firm matches. Clone size is stated in some rows and not others, as once, few, many or a class when expanded.

>many|TRBJ1-1|.|TRBV19
TGTGCCAGTAACGGGGGTATCACTGAAGCTTTCTTT
CASNGGITEAFF
>many|TRBJ1-1|.|TRBV9
TGTGCCAGCAGCGCCCTAGGGCGGAACACTGAAGCTTTCTTT
CASSALGRNTEAFF
>.|TRBJ2-7|TRBD1|TRBV19
TGTGCCAGTAGTGGGACAGGGGATACCTACGAGCAGTACTTC
CASSGTGDTYEQYF
>few|TRBJ1-2|.|TRBV9
TGTGCCAGCAGCGTAAGGCTGGGGGAAAAGGGTGGCTACACCTTC
CASSVRLGEKGGYTF
>many|TRBJ2-3|.|TRBV5-1
TGCGCCAGCAGCTTGGCCGGAGCAGGCACAGATACGCAGTATTTT
CASSLAGAGTDTQYF
>many|TRBJ2-7|.|TRBV29-1
TGCAGCGTTGTGGGGTTCCACGAGCAGTACTTC
CSVVGFHEQYF
>few|TRBJ1-2|.|TRBV20-1
TGCAGTGCTAGTATTGGTCTCTACACCTTC
CSASIGLYTF
>many|TRBJ2-2|.|TRBV7-3
TGTGCCAGCAGCCGATTGACAGGAACCGGGGAGCTGTTTTTT
CASSRLTGTGELFF
>.|TRBJ2-1|.|TRBV29-1
TGCAGCGTTGTTAGAGGGACTGAGCATGAGCAGTTCTTC
CSVVRGTEHEQFF
>many|TRBJ2-6|.|TRBV7-6
TGTGCCAGCAGCCATCAGATTACAGGCTCTGGGGCCAACGTCCTGACTTTC
CASSHQITGSGANVLTF
>many|TRBJ1-1|.|TRBV3-1
TGTGCCAGCAGCCAAAAAGGTGGTTCCACTGAAGCTTTCTTT
CASSQKGGSTEAFF
>many|TRBJ1-2|.|TRBV7-2
TGTGCCAGCAGCTCCACCTCTCAGGGAACGGGCTATGGCTACACCTTC
CASSSTSQGTGYGYTF
>many|TRBJ2-2|.|TRBV10-1
TGCGCCAGCAGGGACTCCAACACCGGGGAGCTGTTTTTT
CASRDSNTGELFF
>.|TRBJ2-3|.|TRBV20-1
TGCAGTGCTAGGACTTCAGTTGGTGGCGCAGATACGCAGTATTTT
CSARTSVGGADTQYF
>.|TRBJ2-1|TRBD2|TRBV6-5
TGTGCCAGCAGTTACTCGCCTAGCGGGAGAGGCAATGAGCAGTTCTTC
CASSYSPSGRGNEQFF
>.|TRBJ2-1|TRBD1|TRBV10-3
TGTGCCATCAGTGAGGGACAGGGCAGTAATGAGCAGTTCTTC
CAISEGQGSNEQFF
>many|TRBJ1-2|TRBD1|TRBV20-1
TGCAGTGCTAGAGATGGGACAGGGAAGGGTGGCTACACCTTC
CSARDGTGKGGYTF
>many|TRBJ2-5|.|TRBV3-1
TGTGCCAGCAGCCCCGTGTGGAGCGGAGAGGTCCAAGAGACCCAGTACTTC
CASSPVWSGEVQETQYF
>.|TRBJ2-3|.|TRBV11-1
TGTGCCAGCAGCCCCAGACTTAGCACAGATACGCAGTATTTT
CASSPRLSTDTQYF
>.|TRBJ2-1|.|TRBV2
TGTGCCAGCAGTGAAGAGCCACCGGAACATGAGCAGTTCTTC
CASSEEPPEHEQFF
>.|TRBJ1-1|TRBD1|TRBV2
TGTGCCAGCAGAGAGAGATCCGGGACAGTGAGTTGGGCTGAAGCTTTCTTT
CASRERSGTVSWAEAFF
>many|TRBJ2-3|.|TRBV19
TGTGCCAGTACCCCGTTCCTTGGGGTAGATACGCAGTATTTT
CASTPFLGVDTQYF
>.|TRBJ2-3|TRBD2|TRBV4-2
TGTGCCAGCAGCCGGCGAACTAGCGGGGGCACAGATACGCAGTATTTT
CASSRRTSGGTDTQYF
>many|TRBJ1-1|.|TRBV6-5
TGTGCCAGCAGCCTTACAGGGCGACCGGCTTTCACTGAAGCTTTCTTT
CASSLTGRPAFTEAFF
>.|TRBJ1-1|.|TRBV11-2
TGTGCCAGCAGTCCTCGCCTCAAGAGCCGCTCTAACACTGAAGCTTTCTTT
CASSPRLKSRSNTEAFF
>few|TRBJ1-1|TRBD1|TRBV6-5
TGTGCCAGCAGCACCTGGACAGGTATGAACACTGAAGCTTTCTTT
CASSTWTGMNTEAFF
>many|TRBJ2-3|TRBD2|TRBV11-3
TGTGCCAGCAGTATGCGGGAGGGCTCAGATACGCAGTATTTT
CASSMREGSDTQYF
>many|TRBJ2-7|.|TRBV4-1
TGCGCCAGCAGCCACGTGGGGGCTAACGAGCAGTACTTC
CASSHVGANEQYF
>.|TRBJ1-2|.|TRBV28
TGTGCCAGCAGGGCCCGTCGAGGTACGGGCGGCTACACCTTC
CASRARRGTGGYTF
>many|TRBJ1-1|.|TRBV4-2
TGTGCCAGCAGCCAAGAGAATGGCCAACACGCTTTCTTT
CASSQENGQHAFF
>many|TRBJ1-5|.|TRBV27
TGTGCCAGCAGTAGGGACATTTATAGCAATCAGCCCCAGCATTTT
CASSRDIYSNQPQHF
>many|TRBJ2-1|TRBD2|TRBV20-1
TGCAGTGCTAGAGACCTTAGCGGGAGAAAGGGCAATGAGCAGTTCTTC
CSARDLSGRKGNEQFF
>few|TRBJ1-4|.|TRBV3-1
TGTGCCAGCAGTACACCTACTGAAAAACTGTTTTTT
CASSTPTEKLFF
>.|TRBJ2-1|.|TRBV12-3/TRBV12-4
TGTGCCAGCAGTTTAGAGGCTAGCTCTGCTTCTGAGCAGTTCTTC
CASSLEASSASEQFF
>many|TRBJ1-6|.|TRBV12-3/TRBV12-4
TGTGCCAGCAGTTCCAGACACCCGGAGGGATCACCCCTCCACTTT
CASSSRHPEGSPLHF
>.|TRBJ1-2|.|TRBV29-1
TGCAGCGTCGATCAGGGTAACTATGGCTACACCTTC
CSVDQGNYGYTF
>many|TRBJ2-1|TRBD1|TRBV18
TGTGCCAGCTCAAGCAGACAGGGCCGCTCCTACAATGAGCAGTTCTTC
CASSSRQGRSYNEQFF
>many|TRBJ2-1|.|TRBV29-1
TGCAGCGTTGAAGTATCCGAGGGGCAAAACAATGAGCAGTTCTTC
CSVEVSEGQNNEQFF
>few|TRBJ2-3|.|TRBV5-1
TGCGCCAGCAGCATGGACAGATTTACAGATACGCAGTATTTT
CASSMDRFTDTQYF
>.|TRBJ2-7|.|TRBV29-1
TGCAGCGTTGAGATCGGGCAGGGCTCCCTCTACGAGCAGTACTTC
CSVEIGQGSLYEQYF
>few|TRBJ2-3|.|TRBV4-1
TGCGCCAGCAGCCAGGTTCGGACGTCCGACCAGTATTTT
CASSQVRTSDQYF
>.|TRBJ2-6|TRBD1|TRBV7-9
TGTGCCAGCAGCTCGGCGGACAGGGGGAGAATTTCTGGGGCCAACGTCCTGACTTTC
CASSSADRGRISGANVLTF
>many|TRBJ1-4|TRBD1|TRBV6-5
TGTGCCAGCAGTTCCCGGACAGGAGGACTGTTTTTT
CASSSRTGGLFF
>.|TRBJ1-5|.|TRBV20-1
TGCAGTGCTAGAACCCCAGGGTTTGGGCAGCCCCAGCATTTT
CSARTPGFGQPQHF
>.|TRBJ1-4|.|TRBV29-1
TGCAGCGTTCTCCCCGGGGGTGAAAAACTGTTTTTT
CSVLPGGEKLFF
>many|TRBJ1-4|TRBD1|TRBV29-1
TGCAGCGTTGTGGTGACAGGGGGTCAAAAACTGTTTTTT
CSVVVTGGQKLFF
>many|TRBJ2-5|TRBD2|TRBV7-9
TGTGCCAGCAGCTTAATCGCTAGCGGTCTCGAGAGGGAGACCCAGTACTTC
CASSLIASGLERETQYF
>many|TRBJ1-4|.|TRBV12-3/TRBV12-4
TGTGCCAGCAGCAAACAGGGAGGGGGTGAAAAACTGTTTTTT
CASSKQGGGEKLFF
>few|TRBJ2-3|TRBD1|TRBV12-3/TRBV12-4
TGTGCCAGCAGTTTAACAGGGGGCGCAGATACGCAGTATTTT
CASSLTGGADTQYF
>.|TRBJ2-3|.|TRBV7-2
TGTGCCAGCAGCCTACTAGCAGTAGGCACAGATACGCAGTATTTT
CASSLLAVGTDTQYF
>many|TRBJ2-1|.|TRBV21-1
TGTGCCAGCAGCAAAGTCCCCTGGACTAGCTCGGAGCAGTTCTTC
CASSKVPWTSSEQFF
>few|TRBJ2-1|.|TRBV21-1
TGTGCCAGCAGCAAAGCGAGTGGAGCAGGGGAATACAATGAGCAGTTCTTC
CASSKASGAGEYNEQFF
>.|TRBJ2-7|TRBD2|TRBV4-1
TGCGCCAGCAGCCCCGGGACTAGTGTCTCCTACGAGCAGTACTTC
CASSPGTSVSYEQYF
>many|TRBJ1-2|.|TRBV5-4
TGTGCCAGCAGCTTGAGGACAATGAATAACTATGGCTACACCTTC
CASSLRTMNNYGYTF